This T cell receptor beta chain was captured in a study of blood T cell repertoires in COVID-19. Study information: The United States, Italy and Spain were the sources of the acute and convalescent COVID-19 samples.

The assay was immunoSEQ multiplex PCR, and TCRdb's table has in-frame clones only and misses some. The table records under 300,000 clones, 70% to 90% of them present only once. Trimming took off 6 bases at V and 6 bases at J, with 15 bases between the two ends. Per the germline V gene, CDR1 is MNHEY and CDR2 is SVGAGI. The CDR3 contains 14 residues. Participants had their cohort set by participant-reported clinical history. The TCR originated in a woman in her forties or fifties who had recovered from COVID-19. The source material was PBMCs or T cells enriched from blood (not recorded which). The rearrangement uses TRBV6-5 and TRBJ1-5; D might be TRBD1 (6 bases). The CDR3 region is CASRAQQGLQPQHF. The CDR3 DNA follows: TGTGCCAGCAGAGCACAACAGGGTCTTCAGCCCCAGCATTTT.